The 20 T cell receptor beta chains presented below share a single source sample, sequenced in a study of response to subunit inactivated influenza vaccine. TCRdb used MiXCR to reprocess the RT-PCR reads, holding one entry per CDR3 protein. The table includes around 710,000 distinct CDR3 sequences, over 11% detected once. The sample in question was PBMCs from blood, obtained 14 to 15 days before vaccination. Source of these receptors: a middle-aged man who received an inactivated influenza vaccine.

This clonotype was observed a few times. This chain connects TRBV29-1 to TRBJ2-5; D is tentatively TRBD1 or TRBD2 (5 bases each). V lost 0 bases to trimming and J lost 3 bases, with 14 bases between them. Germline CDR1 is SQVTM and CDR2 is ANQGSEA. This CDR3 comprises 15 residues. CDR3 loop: CSVEDWGTAEETQYF. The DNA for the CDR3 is TGCAGCGTTGAAGATTGGGGGACGGCGGAAGAGACCCAGTACTTC.

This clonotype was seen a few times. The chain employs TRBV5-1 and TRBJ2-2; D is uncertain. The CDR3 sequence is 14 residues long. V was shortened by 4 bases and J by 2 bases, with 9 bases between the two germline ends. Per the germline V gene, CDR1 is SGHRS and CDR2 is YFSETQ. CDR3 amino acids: CASSEPRNTGELFF. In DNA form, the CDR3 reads TGCGCCAGCAGCGAACCTAGAAACACCGGGGAGCTGTTTTTT.

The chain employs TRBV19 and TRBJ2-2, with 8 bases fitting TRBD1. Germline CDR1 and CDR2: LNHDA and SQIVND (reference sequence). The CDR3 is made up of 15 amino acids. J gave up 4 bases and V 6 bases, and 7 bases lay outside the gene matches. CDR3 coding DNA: TGTGCCAGTAGATCCCAGGGGGCCACCACCGGGGAGCTGTTTTTT. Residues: CASRSQGATTGELFF.

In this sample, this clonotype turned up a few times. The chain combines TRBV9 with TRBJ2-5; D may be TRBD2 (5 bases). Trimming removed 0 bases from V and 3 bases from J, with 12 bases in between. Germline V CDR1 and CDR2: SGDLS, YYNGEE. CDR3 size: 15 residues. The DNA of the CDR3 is TGTGCCAGCAGCGTAGCGGCCGGGATGAAAGAGACCCAGTACTTC. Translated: CASSVAAGMKETQYF.

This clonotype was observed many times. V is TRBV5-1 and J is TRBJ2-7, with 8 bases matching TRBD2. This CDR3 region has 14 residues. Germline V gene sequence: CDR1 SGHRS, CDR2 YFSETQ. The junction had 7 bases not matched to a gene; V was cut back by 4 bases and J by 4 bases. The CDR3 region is CASSPLAELYEQYF. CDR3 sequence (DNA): TGCGCCAGCAGCCCACTAGCGGAGTTGTACGAGCAGTACTTC. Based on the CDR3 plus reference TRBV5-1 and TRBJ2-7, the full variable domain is KAGVTQTPRYLIKTRGQQVTLSCSPISGHRSVSWYQQTPGQGLQFLFEYFSETQRNKGNFPGRFSGRQFSNSRSEMNVSTLELGDSALYLCASSPLAELYEQYFGPGTRLTVT.

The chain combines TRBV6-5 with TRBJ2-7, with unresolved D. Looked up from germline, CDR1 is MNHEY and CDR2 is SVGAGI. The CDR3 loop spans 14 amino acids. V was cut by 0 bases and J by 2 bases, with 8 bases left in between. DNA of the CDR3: TGTGCCAGCAGTTACTCTACAGCTGCCTACGAGCAGTACTTC. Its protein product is CASSYSTAAYEQYF.

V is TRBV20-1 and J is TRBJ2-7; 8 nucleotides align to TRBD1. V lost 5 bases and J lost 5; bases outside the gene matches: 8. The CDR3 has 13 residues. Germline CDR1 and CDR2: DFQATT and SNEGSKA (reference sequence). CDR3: CSASDDRGDEQYF. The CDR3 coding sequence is TGCAGTGCTTCTGACGACAGGGGAGACGAGCAGTACTTC.

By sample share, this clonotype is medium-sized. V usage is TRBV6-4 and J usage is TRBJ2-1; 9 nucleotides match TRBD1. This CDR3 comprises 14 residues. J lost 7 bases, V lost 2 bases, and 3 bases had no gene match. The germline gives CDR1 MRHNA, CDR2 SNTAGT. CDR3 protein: CASSDTGGKNEQFF. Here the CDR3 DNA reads TGTGCCAGCAGTGACACAGGGGGCAAGAATGAGCAGTTCTTC.

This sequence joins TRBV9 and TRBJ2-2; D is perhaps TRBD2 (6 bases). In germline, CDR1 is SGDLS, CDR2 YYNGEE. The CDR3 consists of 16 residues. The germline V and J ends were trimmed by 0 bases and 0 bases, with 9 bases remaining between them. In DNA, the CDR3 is TGTGCCAGCAGCGTAGTTGGAGGGGCGAACACCGGGGAGCTGTTTTTT. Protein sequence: CASSVVGGANTGELFF.

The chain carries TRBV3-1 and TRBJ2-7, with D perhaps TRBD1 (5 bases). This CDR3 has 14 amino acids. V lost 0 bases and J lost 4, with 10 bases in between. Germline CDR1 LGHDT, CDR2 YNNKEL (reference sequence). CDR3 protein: CASSQDRQGYEQYF. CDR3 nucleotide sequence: TGTGCCAGCAGCCAAGATCGTCAGGGTTACGAGCAGTACTTC.

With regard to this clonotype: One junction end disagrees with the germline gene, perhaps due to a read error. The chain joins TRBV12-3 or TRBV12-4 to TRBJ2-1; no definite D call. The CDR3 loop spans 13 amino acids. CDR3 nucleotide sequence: TGTGCCGGCAGCCTCCCGTCTAACAATGAGCAGTTCTTC. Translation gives CAGSLPSNNEQFF.

CDR3 sequence: CASSFASASEELFF. For the CDR3, the DNA is TGCGCCAGCAGCTTTGCTAGCGCCTCAGAAGAGCTGTTTTTT. The chain carries TRBV5-1 and TRBJ2-2; tentatively, D is TRBD2 (6 bases). The CDR3 runs to 14 residues. The germline V and J ends were trimmed by 2 bases and 11 bases, with 16 bases remaining between them. Germline V lookup: CDR1 SGHRS, CDR2 YFSETQ.

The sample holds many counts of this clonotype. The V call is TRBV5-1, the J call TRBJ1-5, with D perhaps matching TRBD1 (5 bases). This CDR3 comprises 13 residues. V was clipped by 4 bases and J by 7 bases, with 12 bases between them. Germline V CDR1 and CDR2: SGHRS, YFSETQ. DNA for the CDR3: TGCGCCAGCAGCGAGGACACCGGGCAGCCCCAGCATTTT. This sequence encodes CASSEDTGQPQHF.

The CDR3 loop reads CASSVGSYSDTQYF. In DNA, the CDR3 is TGTGCCAGCAGCGTGGGTTCTTACTCAGATACGCAGTATTTT. The V gene is TRBV9, the J gene TRBJ2-3, with D unresolved. The CDR3 sequence is 14 residues long. V was pared by 2 bases and J by 4 bases, with 11 bases between. Germline CDR1 is SGDLS and CDR2 is YYNGEE. Filled out from reference TRBV9 and TRBJ2-3, the complete variable domain reads DSGVTQTPKHLITATGQRVTLRCSPRSGDLSVYWYQQSLDQGLQFLIQYYNGEERAKGNILERFSAQQFPDLHSELNLSSLELGDSALYFCASSVGSYSDTQYFGPGTRLTVL.

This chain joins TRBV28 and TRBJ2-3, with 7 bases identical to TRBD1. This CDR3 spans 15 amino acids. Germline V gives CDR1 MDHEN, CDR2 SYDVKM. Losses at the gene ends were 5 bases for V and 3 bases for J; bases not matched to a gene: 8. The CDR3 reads CASSLGGMRTDTQYF. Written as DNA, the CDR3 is TGTGCCAGCAGTCTAGGGGGCATGAGGACAGATACGCAGTATTTT. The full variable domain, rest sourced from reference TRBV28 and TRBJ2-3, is DVKVTQSSRYLVKRTGEKVFLECVQDMDHENMFWYRQDPGLGLRLIYFSYDVKMKEKGDIPEGYSVSREKKERFSLILESASTNQTSMYLCASSLGGMRTDTQYFGPGTRLTVL.

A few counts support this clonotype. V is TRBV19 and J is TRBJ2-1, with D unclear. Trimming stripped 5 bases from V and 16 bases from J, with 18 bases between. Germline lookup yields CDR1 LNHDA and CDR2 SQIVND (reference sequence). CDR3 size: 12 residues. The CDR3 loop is CASSPLGFWLFF. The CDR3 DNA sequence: TGTGCCAGTAGTCCCTTGGGATTTTGGCTCTTCTTC.

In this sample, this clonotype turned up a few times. CDR3 coding DNA: TGTGCCAGCAGTCATAACCAGGGGCTCGGGGATGGCTACACCTTC. Translating gives CASSHNQGLGDGYTF. This chain connects TRBV6-1 to TRBJ1-2; the D gene is possibly TRBD1 (6 bases). With 5 bases removed from V and 6 bases from J, the gap between germline ends came to 19 bases. This CDR3 is built from 15 residues. Germline lookup yields CDR1 MNHNS and CDR2 SASEGT.

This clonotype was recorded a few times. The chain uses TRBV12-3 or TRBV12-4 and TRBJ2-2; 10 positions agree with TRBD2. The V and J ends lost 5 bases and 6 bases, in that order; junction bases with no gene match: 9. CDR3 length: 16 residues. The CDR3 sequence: CASSAGASGRAGELFF. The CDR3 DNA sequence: TGTGCCAGCAGTGCAGGGGCCAGCGGGAGGGCCGGGGAGCTGTTTTTT.

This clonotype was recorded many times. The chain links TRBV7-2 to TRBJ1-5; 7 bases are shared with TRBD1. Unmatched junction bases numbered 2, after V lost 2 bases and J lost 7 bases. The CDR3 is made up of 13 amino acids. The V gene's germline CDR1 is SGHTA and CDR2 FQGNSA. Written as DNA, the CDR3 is TGTGCCAGCAGCTTATACAGGGGCCAGCCCCAGCATTTT. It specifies CASSLYRGQPQHF.

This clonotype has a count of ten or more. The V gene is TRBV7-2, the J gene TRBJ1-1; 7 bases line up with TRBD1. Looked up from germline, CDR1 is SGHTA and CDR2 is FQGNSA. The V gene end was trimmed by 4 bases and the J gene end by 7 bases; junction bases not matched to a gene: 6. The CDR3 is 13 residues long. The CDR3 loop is CASSSLQGSEAFF. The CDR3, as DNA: TGTGCCAGCAGCTCCTTACAGGGGAGTGAAGCTTTCTTT.